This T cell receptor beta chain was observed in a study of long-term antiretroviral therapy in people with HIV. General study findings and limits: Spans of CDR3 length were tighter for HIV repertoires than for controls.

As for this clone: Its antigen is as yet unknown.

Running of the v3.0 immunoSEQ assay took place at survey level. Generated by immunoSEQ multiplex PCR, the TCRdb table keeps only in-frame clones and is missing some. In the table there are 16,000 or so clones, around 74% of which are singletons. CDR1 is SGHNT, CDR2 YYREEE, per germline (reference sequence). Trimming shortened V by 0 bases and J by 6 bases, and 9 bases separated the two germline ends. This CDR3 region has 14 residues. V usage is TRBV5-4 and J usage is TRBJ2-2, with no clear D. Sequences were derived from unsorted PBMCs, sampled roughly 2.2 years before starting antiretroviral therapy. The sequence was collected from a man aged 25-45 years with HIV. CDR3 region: CASSLVGLPGELFF. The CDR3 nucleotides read TGTGCCAGCAGCTTGGTTGGTCTACCCGGGGAGCTGTTTTTT.